These T cell receptor beta chains were read from a single sample in a study of shared clonotypes between healthy human individuals. The data were produced by immunoSEQ multiplex PCR, yet TCRdb's version contains in-frame clones alone and is incomplete. The sample holds some 580,000 clones, around 97% seen once. Sequenced sample: naive CD4+ T cells sorted from blood. Receptors originate from a woman in her twenties or thirties in good health. Each CDR3 is given with its conserved first and last residue. A D gene is named only where the DNA matches it firmly. Some rows mark clone size as missing; the rest say once, few, many or name a class of expanded clone.

j_gene,v_gene,d_gene,abundance,CDR3aa,CDR3nt
TRBJ2-7,TRBV29-1,TRBD1,-,CSAGRTGPSYEQYF,TGCAGTGCAGGAAGGACAGGACCCTCATACGAGCAGTACTTC
TRBJ2-5,TRBV10-3,TRBD2,-,CAISDSGSSGRVETQYF,TGTGCCATCAGTGACTCAGGGTCTAGCGGGAGGGTAGAGACCCAGTACTTC
TRBJ1-3,TRBV10-3,-,once,CAISPQSASGNTIYF,TGTGCCATCAGTCCACAGAGCGCCTCTGGAAACACCATATATTTT
TRBJ2-2,TRBV28,TRBD2,-,CASSPAGDSTGELFF,TGTGCCAGCAGCCCCGCGGGGGATAGCACCGGGGAGCTGTTTTTT
TRBJ2-7,TRBV9,TRBD1,-,CASSVAGQGVYEQYF,TGTGCCAGCAGCGTAGCGGGACAGGGGGTCTACGAGCAGTACTTC
TRBJ2-1,TRBV18,TRBD2,-,CASSEQKSGRWGNEQFF,TGTGCCAGCTCGGAGCAGAAGAGCGGGAGATGGGGCAATGAGCAGTTCTTC
TRBJ1-2,TRBV7-9,-,-,CASSLEGTSRSYGYTF,TGTGCCAGCAGCTTAGAAGGGACATCCCGCAGCTATGGCTACACCTTC
TRBJ1-5,TRBV10-3,TRBD1,-,CAISTTGPQPQHF,TGTGCCATCAGTACGACAGGGCCTCAGCCCCAGCATTTT
TRBJ2-7,TRBV7-9,-,once,CASSLVVERSGGLSYEQYF,TGTGCCAGCAGCTTAGTGGTAGAGAGGTCCGGAGGCCTCTCCTACGAGCAGTACTTC
TRBJ1-1,TRBV6-5,-,-,CASSPRTDLVEAFF,TGTGCCAGCAGTCCCCGGACGGATCTGGTGGAAGCTTTCTTT
TRBJ1-3,TRBV5-8,-,-,CASRLRMGNTIYF,TGTGCCAGCAGACTCCGTATGGGAAACACCATATATTTT
TRBJ1-5,TRBV5-6,-,-,CASSGGNSNQPQHF,TGTGCCAGCAGCGGGGGAAATAGCAATCAGCCCCAGCATTTT
TRBJ2-1,TRBV2,-,few,CASSEGVVRDEQFF,TGTGCCAGCAGTGAAGGGGTAGTCCGCGATGAGCAGTTCTTC
TRBJ2-3,TRBV15,-,-,CATRRQTSTDTQYF,TGTGCCACCAGAAGGCAGACTAGCACAGATACGCAGTATTTT
TRBJ2-1,TRBV28,-,-,CASSFMLGTTGNNEQFF,TGTGCCAGCAGTTTCATGCTAGGGACAACAGGGAACAATGAGCAGTTCTTC
TRBJ2-7,TRBV10-3,TRBD2,-,CAISASGNYEQYF,TGTGCCATCAGTGCTAGCGGCAACTACGAGCAGTACTTC
TRBJ2-3,TRBV5-8,TRBD2,-,CASSLDGTSGRPDTQYF,TGTGCCAGCAGCCTGGACGGGACTAGCGGGAGGCCAGATACGCAGTATTTT
TRBJ2-7,TRBV14,TRBD2,-,CASSQDRGLAGPEQYF,TGTGCCAGCAGCCAAGATCGGGGCCTAGCGGGACCCGAGCAGTACTTC
TRBJ2-2,TRBV19,-,-,CASSPQGPKAGELFF,TGTGCCAGTAGTCCACAGGGCCCTAAAGCCGGGGAGCTGTTTTTT
TRBJ2-2,TRBV27,-,-,CASSSLGAGDTGELFF,TGTGCCAGCAGTTCTCTAGGGGCAGGCGACACCGGGGAGCTGTTTTTT
TRBJ1-6,TRBV6-5,-,-,CASSLQYNSPLHF,TGTGCCAGCAGCCTTCAATATAATTCACCCCTCCACTTT
TRBJ2-7,TRBV28,TRBD1,-,CASSFPRQGTYSYEQYF,TGTGCCAGCAGTTTTCCCCGACAGGGAACATACTCCTACGAGCAGTACTTC
TRBJ2-3,TRBV5-1,-,-,CASSFQASTDTQYF,TGCGCCAGCAGCTTTCAAGCTAGCACAGATACGCAGTATTTT
TRBJ1-6,TRBV28,-,-,CASSSQRSIHF,TGTGCCAGCAGTTCCCAACGCAGCATCCACTTT
TRBJ2-5,TRBV11-2,TRBD1,-,CASCTRDSQETQYF,TGTGCCAGCTGCACCCGGGACAGTCAAGAGACCCAGTACTTC
TRBJ2-6,TRBV6-5,-,-,CASSYSSGGANVLTF,TGTGCCAGCAGTTACTCGTCAGGAGGGGCCAACGTCCTGACTTTC
TRBJ2-7,TRBV2,-,-,CALGRRSSYEQYF,TGTGCCCTAGGACGACGGAGCTCCTACGAGCAGTACTTC
TRBJ2-7,TRBV28,TRBD1,-,CASSSRGTGGWSRYF,TGTGCCAGCAGCTCTCGGGGGACAGGGGGGTGGTCTAGGTACTTC
TRBJ2-2,TRBV28,TRBD1,-,CASSSRAGGAVGELFF,TGTGCCAGCAGTTCCAGGGCAGGGGGCGCCGTCGGGGAGCTGTTTTTT
TRBJ1-1,TRBV5-1,TRBD1,once,CASSLETGATEAFF,TGCGCCAGCAGCTTGGAGACAGGGGCCACTGAAGCTTTCTTT
TRBJ2-3,TRBV5-1,TRBD1,-,CASSLVPGQGSDTQYF,TGCGCCAGCAGCTTGGTTCCGGGACAGGGGTCGGATACGCAGTATTTT
TRBJ2-1,TRBV4-1,-,-,CASSQLLWDEQFF,TGCGCCAGCAGCCAGCTCCTGTGGGATGAGCAGTTCTTC
TRBJ1-2,TRBV5-1,TRBD1,-,CASSFSQGAWGYTF,TGCGCCAGCAGCTTTTCCCAGGGGGCCTGGGGCTACACCTTC
TRBJ2-7,TRBV7-2,-,-,CASSLWAYEQYF,TGTGCCAGCAGCTTATGGGCCTACGAGCAGTACTTC
TRBJ1-5,TRBV5-6,-,-,CASSLVASGQPQHF,TGTGCCAGCAGCTTGGTGGCGTCCGGACAGCCCCAGCATTTT
TRBJ2-7,TRBV29-1,-,once,CSVEEQISYEQYF,TGCAGCGTTGAAGAACAGATCTCCTACGAGCAGTACTTC
TRBJ2-2,TRBV7-7,-,once,CASSPDRTGELFF,TGTGCCAGCAGCCCGGATAGGACCGGGGAGCTGTTTTTT
TRBJ1-2,TRBV27,-,-,CASSLGRVYGYTF,TGTGCCAGCAGTTTAGGACGGGTCTATGGCTACACCTTC
TRBJ2-1,TRBV6-1,TRBD1,-,CASSLPGTGARLIF,TGTGCCAGCAGTTTACCCGGGACAGGGGCGCGACTGATCTTC
TRBJ1-1,TRBV18,-,-,CASSGALNTEAFF,TGTGCCAGCTCAGGGGCGTTGAACACTGAAGCTTTCTTT